This entry lists 9 T cell receptor beta chains sequenced from one sample in a study of T cells in Graves' hyperthyroidism and ophthalmopathy. What was amplified from RNA transcripts were TCR beta CDR3 regions. With the HTBI primer set, the TCR CDR3 went through a first round of RT-PCR. TCRdb analysed the multiplex PCR reads with MiXCR anew, one entry per CDR3 protein. Of about 740,000 distinct CDR3 sequences detected, 12% to 15% appear once; the ten largest clones hold about 9.4%. The sequenced sample consisted of blood. The receptors come from a woman under 30 with Graves' hyperthyroidism.

This clonotype was found a few times. The rearrangement uses TRBV29-1 and TRBJ1-2, with D possibly matching TRBD1 (5 bases). The CDR3 has 14 residues. Trimming took off 5 bases at V and 4 bases at J, with 17 bases between the two ends. Germline V CDR1 and CDR2: SQVTM, ANQGSEA. The CDR3 DNA sequence: TGCAGCGTTCACCTCGGCGGGGCGAGCTATGGCTACACCTTC. Residues: CSVHLGGASYGYTF.

The V and J genes are TRBV25-1 and TRBJ2-3; D tentatively fits TRBD1 or TRBD2 (5 bases each). The germline V gene has CDR1 MGHDK and CDR2 SYGVNS. CDR3 length equals 15 residues. The ends were cut back, 3 bases at V and 1 base at J, with 11 bases in the middle. The CDR3 loop is CASSDTGTRTDTQYF. The CDR3 DNA is TGTGCCAGCAGTGATACCGGGACCCGCACAGATACGCAGTATTTT.

This clonotype was counted between two and nine times. The chain uses TRBV5-6 and TRBJ1-2; 7 nucleotides match TRBD1. Germline assignment: CDR1 SGHDT and CDR2 YYEEEE. The ends lost 0 bases at V and 4 bases at J; junction bases unmatched: 6. The CDR3 has 15 amino acids. CDR3 coding DNA: TGTGCCAGCAGCTTGGGTACGGGACAGCCCTATGGCTACACCTTC. As protein: CASSLGTGQPYGYTF.

The chain joins TRBV4-3 to TRBJ1-4; D not certain. V was shortened by 1 base and J by 0 bases, with 21 bases between the two germline ends. Germline loops: CDR1 LGHNA, CDR2 YSLEER. This CDR3 has 20 residues. CDR3 DNA: TGCGCCAGCAGCCAAGGGGCTGCCGGGGTAGAGGTGACAACTAATGAAAAACTGTTTTTT. This sequence encodes CASSQGAAGVEVTTNEKLFF.

This clonotype has more than one count but fewer than ten. CDR3 sequence (DNA): TGCAGTGCTAGAGACCCCCTGATAGCGGACAAATGGGATACGCAGTATTTT. This translates into CSARDPLIADKWDTQYF. The rearrangement joins TRBV20-1 to TRBJ2-3, with D perhaps matching TRBD2 (6 bases). V was shortened by 0 bases and J by 6 bases, with 22 bases between the two germline ends. Germline CDR1 reads DFQATT; CDR2 reads SNEGSKA (reference sequence). The CDR3 runs to 17 residues.

The chain employs TRBV4-1 and TRBJ2-5; D possibly corresponds to TRBD2 (7 bases). The CDR3 covers 16 residues. V lost 2 bases to trimming and J lost 5 bases, with 18 bases between them. Germline values: CDR1 MGHRA, CDR2 YSYEKL. CDR3 sequence (DNA): TGCGCCAGCAGCCAACGGTCGGGGGGCTCTCAGGAGACCCAGTACTTC. Amino acids: CASSQRSGGSQETQYF.

For this clonotype: Possible read error: a much larger clone is one base away. The CDR3: CASSVKTGYEQYF. CDR3 sequence (DNA): TGTGCCAGCAGTGTAAAGACGGGCTACGAGCAGTACTTC. The chain carries TRBV27 and TRBJ2-7; D gene unclear. V dropped 5 bases and J dropped 3 bases, with 11 bases sitting between them. CDR1 is MNHEY, CDR2 SMNVEV, per germline (reference sequence). This CDR3 comprises 13 residues.

Only a few counts were recorded for this clonotype. The CDR3, as DNA: TGTGCCAGCAGTTACCAACCGCTCGCGGGCGAGCAGTACTTC. Translated: CASSYQPLAGEQYF. The chain has TRBV6-5 and TRBJ2-7; D is perhaps TRBD2 (5 bases). The V gene's germline CDR1 is MNHEY and CDR2 SVGAGI. The V gene lost 2 bases and the J gene lost 6 bases, with 14 bases spanning the gap. The CDR3 sequence is 14 residues long.

This clonotype was recorded at least ten times. The rearrangement links TRBV7-3 to TRBJ2-1, with TRBD1 matching 8 bases. V lost 2 bases and J lost 7; bases outside the gene matches: 7. The germline V gene encodes CDR1 SGHTA and CDR2 FQGTGA. The CDR3 loop spans 15 amino acids. The CDR3 sequence: CASSLSRTGKNEQFF. DNA of the CDR3: TGTGCCAGCAGCTTATCGCGGACAGGGAAAAATGAGCAGTTCTTC.